This is a list of T cell receptor delta chains from one sample in a study of gammadelta T cells in human blood. TCRdb reanalysed the RT-PCR reads via CATT. The repertoire holds 450 or so delta-chain clones, with about 14% as singletons. The sequencing input was non-Vgamma9Vdelta2 gamma-delta T cells from infant blood. The receptors come from a human donor. CDR3s include the opening cysteine and the closing phenylalanine or tryptophan. A D gene is named only where the DNA matches it firmly. Some rows have no size entry. The others give once, few or many, or a class for an expanded clone.

D gene,J gene,V gene,clone size,CDR3 DNA,CDR3 protein
TRDD3,TRDJ1,TRAV29/DV5,large,TGTGCAGCATCAACACGGGCGTTCCCACTACCGTATACTGGGGGATACGCAAGGACCGATAAACTCATCTTT,CAASTRAFPLPYTGGYARTDKLIF
.,TRDJ1,TRDV1,large,TGTGCTCTTGGGAGAAGGGTGGGGAACGCCAGGACCGATAAACTCATCTTT,CALGRRVGNARTDKLIF
.,TRDJ1,TRDV1,hyperexpanded,TGTGCTCTTGGGGAAATGGTCCGTTGGGGTGGGGATCGATCTCGGTGCACCGATAAACTCATCTTT,CALGEMVRWGGDRSRCTDKLIF
TRDD3,TRDJ1,TRAV38-2/DV8,hyperexpanded,TGTGCTTATCGGGGGGATGAAACCGATAAACTCATCTTT,CAYRGDETDKLIF
TRDD3,TRDJ1,TRDV3,once,TGTGCCTCCCCCCCTTCCCTAACTGGGGGATATCGGGACAAACTCATCTTT,CASPPSLTGGYRDKLIF
TRDD3,TRDJ1,TRDV1,large,TGTGCTCTTGGGGAACGGTACTTTCTTACTTGGGGATACTGTACCGATAAACTCATCTTT,CALGERYFLTWGYCTDKLIF
.,TRDJ1,TRDV1,large,TGTGCTCTTGGGGAACGTGGAGATCTCCCTTACACCGATAAACTCATCTTT,CALGERGDLPYTDKLIF
TRDD3,TRDJ1,TRDV1,medium-sized,TGTGCTCTTGGGGGACTTACTCCAGCTTCCTTCCACTGGGGGACCGATAAACTCATCTTT,CALGGLTPASFHWGTDKLIF
TRDD3,TRDJ1,TRDV1,medium-sized,TGTGCTCTTGGGGACCTTCCGTACTGGGGGATACGAGCCGCCGATAAACTCATCTTT,CALGDLPYWGIRAADKLIF
TRDD3,TRDJ1,TRDV1,large,TGTGCTCTTGGGGAACGCCGCCCGGGGACTGGGGGATACGCCTGGACCGATAAACTCATCTTT,CALGERRPGTGGYAWTDKLIF
TRDD3,TRDJ1,TRDV1,large,TGTGCTCTTGGGAAATACAGGGGGTTCCCCATGGGGGATACGGATAAACTCATCTTT,CALGKYRGFPMGDTDKLIF
TRDD3,TRDJ1,TRDV1,large,TGTGCTCTTGGGGAGCCCCTCGACAATCCTTACGCGGGGATAGCGGACACCGATAAACTCATCTTT,CALGEPLDNPYAGIADTDKLIF
TRDD3,TRDJ1,TRAV29/DV5,.,TGTGCAGCAACCCGGCGTCCTACTGGGGGATACGCCGCGGGTAAACTCATCTTT,CAATRRPTGGYAAGKLIF
.,TRDJ1,TRAV29/DV5,hyperexpanded,TGTGCAGCAACCCGGCGTCCTACGTGGAGGGATTGGGGGAGCAGGGAGATCGATAAACTCATCTTT,CAATRRPTWRDWGSREIDKLIF
TRDD3,TRDJ1,TRDV1,large,TGTGCTCTTGGGGAAGAAAGGGGGTGGACTTTGGGGGATACGACGTACACCGATAAACTCATCTTT,CALGEERGWTLGDTTYTDKLIF
.,TRDJ1,TRDV1,large,TGTGCTCTTGGGGAACTGGGGACCACCTACACCGATAAACTCATCTTT,CALGELGTTYTDKLIF
TRDD3,TRDJ2,TRDV1,large,TGTGCTCTTGGGGAACCCCGACTGGGGGCCCTGAGTGATCGGACAGCACAACTCTTCTTT,CALGEPRLGALSDRTAQLFF
.,TRDJ1,TRDV1,large,TGTGCTCTTGGGCCATTCCTAGATCACTGGTCTTTTAAGGGAGCCGATAAACTCATCTTT,CALGPFLDHWSFKGADKLIF
.,TRDJ1,TRDV1,hyperexpanded,TGTGCTCTTGGGGAACTAGTCCTGTTGGGGGGCACCGATAAACTCATCTTT,CALGELVLLGGTDKLIF
.,TRDJ1,TRDV1,large,TGTGCTCTTGGGGAACTAGAACCCGTTCCTACCGGTACTGGGTATAAACTCATCTTT,CALGELEPVPTGTGYKLIF
TRDD3,TRDJ1,TRDV1,large,TGTGCTCTTGGGGAATCTGCAATACTGGGGGGTCTCGCCCGGGACACCGATAAACTCATCTTT,CALGESAILGGLARDTDKLIF
TRDD3,TRDJ1,TRDV1,large,TGTGCTCTTGGGGAATACTGGCCTTCCCCTAAAACTGGGGGATTCGCGACCGATAAACTCATCTTT,CALGEYWPSPKTGGFATDKLIF
.,TRDJ1,TRDV3,large,TGTGCCTTTCGGATCCTCCTGGGGAGCCGGGGGCTCACCGATAAACTCATCTTT,CAFRILLGSRGLTDKLIF
TRDD3,TRDJ1,TRDV1,large,TGTGCTCTTGGGGACTCAAAGACTGGGGGAACATACACCGATAAACTCATCTTT,CALGDSKTGGTYTDKLIF
TRDD3,TRDJ1,TRDV1,large,TGTGCTCTTGGGGAACTATGCCTACCCACTGGGGGAGTTTACACCGATAAACTCATCTTT,CALGELCLPTGGVYTDKLIF
TRDD3,TRDJ2,TRDV1,large,TGTGCTCTTGGGGAACGCGTCCAGAGCGGGGATAGGGGGGGAGCACAACTCTTCTTT,CALGERVQSGDRGGAQLFF
TRDD3,TRDJ1,TRDV1,large,TGTGCTCTTGGGGAACTACTACCCAATTACTTACTGGGGGATACGGAGAAACTCATCTTT,CALGELLPNYLLGDTEKLIF
TRDD3,TRDJ1,TRDV1,large,TGTGCTCTTGGGGGCCCCTTCTTTGGTACTGGGGGATACACCGATAAACTCATCTTT,CALGGPFFGTGGYTDKLIF